This T cell receptor (beta chain) was captured by sequencing in a study of PD-1 blockade in mismatch repair-deficient tumors. About the research overall: Patients had about 13 mismatch repair-deficient cancer types and were previously treated and progressing.

As for this clone: Its antigen remains unidentified.

TCRdb keeps only in-frame clones here, not all; method: immunoSEQ multiplex PCR. The table shows tens of thousands of clones, with 81% occurring only once. Study observations and caveats: Tumor-resident clones, often undetectable pretreatment in blood, expanded then contracted after pembrolizumab.

The TCR-sequenced patients were a few responders to pembrolizumab. Germline V CDR1 and CDR2: SGHAT, FQNNGV. The CDR3 is 15 residues long. V shed 5 bases and J 4 bases; nucleotides not matched to a gene: 7. The rearrangement links TRBV11-2 to TRBJ2-1; 8 positions match TRBD2. The starting material was peripheral blood, obtained 12 weeks after starting pembrolizumab. The sequence derives from an adult with mismatch repair-deficient cancer. This CDR3 reads CASSRDGTRYNEQFF. Written as DNA, the CDR3 is TGTGCCAGCAGCCGAGACGGGACTAGGTACAATGAGCAGTTCTTC.